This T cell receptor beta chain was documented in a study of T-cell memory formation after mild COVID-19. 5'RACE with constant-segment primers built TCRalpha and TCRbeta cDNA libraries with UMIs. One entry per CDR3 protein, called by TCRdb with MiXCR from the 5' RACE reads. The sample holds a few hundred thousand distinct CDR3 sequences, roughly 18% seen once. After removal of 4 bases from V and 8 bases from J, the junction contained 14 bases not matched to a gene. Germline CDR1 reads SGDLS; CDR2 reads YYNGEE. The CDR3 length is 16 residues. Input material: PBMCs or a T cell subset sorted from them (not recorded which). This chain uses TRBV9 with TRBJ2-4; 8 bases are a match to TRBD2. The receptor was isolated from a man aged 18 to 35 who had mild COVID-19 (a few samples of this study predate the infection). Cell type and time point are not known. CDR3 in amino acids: CASSPQGAGAADIQYF. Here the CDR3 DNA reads TGTGCCAGCAGCCCCCAAGGAGCGGGGGCAGCGGACATTCAGTACTTC.